This T cell receptor beta chain was captured by sequencing in a study of CXCR3-negative and CXCR3-positive naive CD8 T cells. Study-level results: Comparably high diversity was seen in both naive subsets, and much lower diversity in memory CD8+ cells. Greater hydrophobicity was found in TRB CDR3s of CXCR3-positive naive cells than of CXCR3-negative naive cells. Cryopreserved cells showed partially decreased CXCR3 expression, and most assays used fresh PBMCs.

Points on this clonotype: Antigen specificity is unknown.

Through 5' RACE with UMI labels, the TRB cDNA libraries were prepared. TCRdb reprocessed the 5' RACE reads, with one entry per CDR3 protein and no DNA. Its clone listing holds approximately 6,200 distinct CDR3 sequences. CDR1 and CDR2 from the germline V gene are LGHNA and YSLEER. This CDR3 comprises 17 residues. The sequenced sample was naive CXCR3- CD8+ T cells from blood. Regarding subset: CD45RO-CCR7+CD27+CD95- naive CD8+ T cells lacking CXCR3 (TNR3-). The chain employs TRBV4-3 and TRBJ2-6; absent DNA, TCRdb's TRBD2 call cannot be checked. The TCR was taken from a human donor in good health. Some clones in this sample may be carry-over from other donors' samples. The CDR3 region is CASSQDSPPSGANVLTF.